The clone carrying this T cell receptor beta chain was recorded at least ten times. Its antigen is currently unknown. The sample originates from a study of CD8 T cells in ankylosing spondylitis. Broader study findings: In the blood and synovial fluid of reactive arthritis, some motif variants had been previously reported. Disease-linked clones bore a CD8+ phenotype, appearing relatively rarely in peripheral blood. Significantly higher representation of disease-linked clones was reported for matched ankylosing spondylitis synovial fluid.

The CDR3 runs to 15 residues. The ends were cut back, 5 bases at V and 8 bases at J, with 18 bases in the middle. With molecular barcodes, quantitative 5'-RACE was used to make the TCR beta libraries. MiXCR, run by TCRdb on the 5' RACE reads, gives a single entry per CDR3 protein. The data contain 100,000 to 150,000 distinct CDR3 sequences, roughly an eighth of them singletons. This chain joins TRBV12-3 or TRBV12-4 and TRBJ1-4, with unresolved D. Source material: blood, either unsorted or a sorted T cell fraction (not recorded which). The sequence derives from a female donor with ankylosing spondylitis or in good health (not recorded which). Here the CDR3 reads CASSRMGVEGEKLFF. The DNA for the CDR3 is TGTGCCAGCAGTCGTATGGGTGTGGAAGGCGAAAAACTGTTTTTT.